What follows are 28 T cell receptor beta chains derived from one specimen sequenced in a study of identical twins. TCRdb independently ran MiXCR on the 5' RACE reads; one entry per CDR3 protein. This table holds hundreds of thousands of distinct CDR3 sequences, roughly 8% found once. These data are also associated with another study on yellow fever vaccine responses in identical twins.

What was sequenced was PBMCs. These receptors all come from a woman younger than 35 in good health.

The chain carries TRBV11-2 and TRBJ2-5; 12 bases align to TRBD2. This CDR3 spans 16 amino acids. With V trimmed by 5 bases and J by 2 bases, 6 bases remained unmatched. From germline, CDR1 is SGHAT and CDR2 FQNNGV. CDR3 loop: CASSPRLAGEQETQYF. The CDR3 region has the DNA TGTGCCAGCAGCCCTAGACTAGCGGGAGAGCAAGAGACCCAGTACTTC.

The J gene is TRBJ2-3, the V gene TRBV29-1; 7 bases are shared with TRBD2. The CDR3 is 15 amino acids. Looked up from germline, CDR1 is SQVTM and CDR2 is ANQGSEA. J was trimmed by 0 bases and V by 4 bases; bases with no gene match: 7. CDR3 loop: CSVVLAEPSTDTQYF. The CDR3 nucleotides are TGCAGCGTTGTCCTAGCGGAGCCTAGCACAGATACGCAGTATTTT.

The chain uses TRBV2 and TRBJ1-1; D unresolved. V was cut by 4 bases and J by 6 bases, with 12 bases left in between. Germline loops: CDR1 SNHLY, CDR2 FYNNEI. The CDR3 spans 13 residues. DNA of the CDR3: TGTGCCAGCAGTGGTGAGGATTGGGCTGAAGCTTTCTTT. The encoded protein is CASSGEDWAEAFF. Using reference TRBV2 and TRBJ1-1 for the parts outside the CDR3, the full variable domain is EPEVTQTPSHQVTQMGQEVILRCVPISNHLYFYWYRQILGQKVEFLVSFYNNEISEKSEIFDDQFSVERPDGSNFTLKIRSTKLEDSAMYFCASSGEDWAEAFFGQGTRLTVV.

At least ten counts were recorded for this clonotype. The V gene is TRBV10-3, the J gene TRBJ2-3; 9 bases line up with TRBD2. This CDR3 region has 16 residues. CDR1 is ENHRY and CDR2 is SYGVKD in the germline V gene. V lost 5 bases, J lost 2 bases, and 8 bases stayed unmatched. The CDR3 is CAISPLAGPPTDTQYF. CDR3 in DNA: TGTGCCATCAGTCCCCTAGCGGGACCCCCCACAGATACGCAGTATTTT.

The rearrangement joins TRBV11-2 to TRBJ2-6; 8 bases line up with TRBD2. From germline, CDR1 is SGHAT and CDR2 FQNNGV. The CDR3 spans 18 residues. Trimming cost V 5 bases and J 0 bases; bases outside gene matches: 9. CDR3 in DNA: TGTGCCAGCAGCCAAGTAACGCTAGCGGGCTCTGGGGCCAACGTCCTGACTTTC. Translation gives CASSQVTLAGSGANVLTF.

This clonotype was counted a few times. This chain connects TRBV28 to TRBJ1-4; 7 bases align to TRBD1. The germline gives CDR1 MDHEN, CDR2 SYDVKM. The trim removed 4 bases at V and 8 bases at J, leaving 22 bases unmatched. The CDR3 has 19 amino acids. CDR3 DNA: TGTGCCAGCAGTTCCACTGTAAACAGGGGCGGGGGAAATATAGAAAAACTGTTTTTT. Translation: CASSSTVNRGGGNIEKLFF.

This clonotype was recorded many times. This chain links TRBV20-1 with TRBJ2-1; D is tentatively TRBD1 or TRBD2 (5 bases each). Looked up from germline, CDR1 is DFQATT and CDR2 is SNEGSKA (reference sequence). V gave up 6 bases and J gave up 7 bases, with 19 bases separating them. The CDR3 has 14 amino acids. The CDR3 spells CSAFLSLGVNEQFF. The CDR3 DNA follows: TGCAGTGCCTTTCTGTCCCTGGGGGTGAATGAGCAGTTCTTC.

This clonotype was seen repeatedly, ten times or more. DNA of the CDR3: TGCAGCGTCTTCTACTCGGGACAAGAGACCCAGTACTTC. Translated, it gives CSVFYSGQETQYF. The V and J genes are TRBV29-1 and TRBJ2-5, with D perhaps matching TRBD2 (5 bases). The germline V gene has CDR1 SQVTM and CDR2 ANQGSEA. The CDR3 has 13 residues. V dropped 6 bases and J dropped 2 bases, with 13 bases sitting between them.

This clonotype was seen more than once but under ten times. The CDR3 loop reads CASSLGGDREQFF. As DNA, the CDR3 is TGTGCCAGCAGCTTAGGAGGCGATCGTGAGCAGTTCTTC. The chain joins TRBV11-2 to TRBJ2-1; D remains ambiguous. The CDR3 runs 13 residues. With 1 base removed from V and 9 bases from J, the gap between germline ends came to 10 bases. Germline V gene sequence: CDR1 SGHAT, CDR2 FQNNGV.

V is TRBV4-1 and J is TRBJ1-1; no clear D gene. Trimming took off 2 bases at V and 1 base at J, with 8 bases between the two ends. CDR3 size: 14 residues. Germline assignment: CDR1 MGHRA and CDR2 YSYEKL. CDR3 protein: CASSQWASNTEAFF. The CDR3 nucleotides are TGCGCCAGCAGCCAATGGGCCTCGAACACTGAAGCTTTCTTT.

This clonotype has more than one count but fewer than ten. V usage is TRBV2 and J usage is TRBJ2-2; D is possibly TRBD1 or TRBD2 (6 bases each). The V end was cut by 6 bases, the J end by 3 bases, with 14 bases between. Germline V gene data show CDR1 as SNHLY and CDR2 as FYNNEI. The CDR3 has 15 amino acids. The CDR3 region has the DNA TGTGCCAGCAGATCCGGAGGGGGGTACACCGGGGAGCTGTTTTTT. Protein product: CASRSGGGYTGELFF. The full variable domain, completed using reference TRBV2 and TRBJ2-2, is EPEVTQTPSHQVTQMGQEVILRCVPISNHLYFYWYRQILGQKVEFLVSFYNNEISEKSEIFDDQFSVERPDGSNFTLKIRSTKLEDSAMYFCASRSGGGYTGELFFGEGSRLTVL.

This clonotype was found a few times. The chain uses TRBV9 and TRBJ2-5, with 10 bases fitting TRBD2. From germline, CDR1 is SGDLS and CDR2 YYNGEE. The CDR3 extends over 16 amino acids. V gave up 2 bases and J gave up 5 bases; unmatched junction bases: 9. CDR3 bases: TGTGCCAGCAGCGTTGAGCGGGGGGGCCTCATGGAGACCCAGTACTTC. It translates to CASSVERGGLMETQYF.

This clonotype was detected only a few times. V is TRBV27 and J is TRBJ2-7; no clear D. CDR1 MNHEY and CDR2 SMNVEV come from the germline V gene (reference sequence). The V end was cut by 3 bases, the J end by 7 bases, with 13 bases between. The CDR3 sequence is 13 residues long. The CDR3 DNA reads TGTGCCAGCAGTTTTCTCTCGGGTCGAGAGCAGTACTTC. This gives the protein CASSFLSGREQYF.

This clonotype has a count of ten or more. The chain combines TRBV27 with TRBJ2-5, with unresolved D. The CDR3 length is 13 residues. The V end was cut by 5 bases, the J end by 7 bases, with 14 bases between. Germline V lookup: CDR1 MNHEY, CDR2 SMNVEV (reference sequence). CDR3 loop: CASSHPSFRTQYF. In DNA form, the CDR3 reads TGTGCCAGCAGTCACCCCTCCTTTAGGACCCAGTACTTC.

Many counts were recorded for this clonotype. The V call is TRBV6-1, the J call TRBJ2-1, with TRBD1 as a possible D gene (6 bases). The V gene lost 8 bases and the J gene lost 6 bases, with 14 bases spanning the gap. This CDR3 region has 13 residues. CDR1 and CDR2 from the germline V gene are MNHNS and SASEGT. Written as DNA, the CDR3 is TGTGCCAGCGCAGGGGTTTTCAGCAATGAGCAGTTCTTC. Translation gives CASAGVFSNEQFF.

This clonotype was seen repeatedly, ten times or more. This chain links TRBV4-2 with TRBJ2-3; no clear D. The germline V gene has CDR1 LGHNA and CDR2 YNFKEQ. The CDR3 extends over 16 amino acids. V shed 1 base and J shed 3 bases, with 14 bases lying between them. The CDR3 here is CASSQVYRAETDTQYF. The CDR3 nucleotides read TGTGCCAGCAGCCAAGTCTACCGGGCAGAAACAGATACGCAGTATTTT.

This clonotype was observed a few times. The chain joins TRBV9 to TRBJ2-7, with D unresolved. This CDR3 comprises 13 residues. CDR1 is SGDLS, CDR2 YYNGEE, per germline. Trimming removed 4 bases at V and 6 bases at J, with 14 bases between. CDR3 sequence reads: CASSPVDWSEQYF. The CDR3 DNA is TGTGCCAGCAGCCCCGTTGACTGGTCCGAGCAGTACTTC.

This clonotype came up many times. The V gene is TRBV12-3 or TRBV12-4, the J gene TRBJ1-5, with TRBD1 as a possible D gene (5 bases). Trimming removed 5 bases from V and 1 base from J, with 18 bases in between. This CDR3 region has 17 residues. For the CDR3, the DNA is TGTGCCAGCAGTCTGGCAGGGATCGCGGGGAGCAATCAGCCCCAGCATTTT. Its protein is CASSLAGIAGSNQPQHF.

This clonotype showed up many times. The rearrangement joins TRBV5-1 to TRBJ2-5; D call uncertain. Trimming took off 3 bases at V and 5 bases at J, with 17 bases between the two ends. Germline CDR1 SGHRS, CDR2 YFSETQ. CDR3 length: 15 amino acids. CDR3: CASSSGPSNRETQYF. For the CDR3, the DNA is TGCGCCAGCAGCTCCGGGCCTTCAAATAGGGAGACCCAGTACTTC. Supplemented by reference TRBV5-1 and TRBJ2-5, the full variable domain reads KAGVTQTPRYLIKTRGQQVTLSCSPISGHRSVSWYQQTPGQGLQFLFEYFSETQRNKGNFPGRFSGRQFSNSRSEMNVSTLELGDSALYLCASSSGPSNRETQYFGPGTRLLVL.

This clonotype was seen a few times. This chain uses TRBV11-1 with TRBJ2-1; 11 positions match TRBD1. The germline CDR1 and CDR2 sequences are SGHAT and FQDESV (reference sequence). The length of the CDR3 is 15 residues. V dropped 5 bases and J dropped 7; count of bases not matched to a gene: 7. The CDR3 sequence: CASSTRTGGLNEQFF. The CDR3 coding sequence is TGTGCCAGCAGCACTCGGACAGGGGGCTTGAATGAGCAGTTCTTC.

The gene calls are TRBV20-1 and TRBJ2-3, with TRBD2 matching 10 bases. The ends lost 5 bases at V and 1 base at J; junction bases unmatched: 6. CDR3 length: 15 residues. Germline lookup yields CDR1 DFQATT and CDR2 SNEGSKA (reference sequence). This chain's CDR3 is CSADGLAGGTDTQYF. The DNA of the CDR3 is TGCAGTGCTGATGGGCTAGCGGGGGGCACAGATACGCAGTATTTT.

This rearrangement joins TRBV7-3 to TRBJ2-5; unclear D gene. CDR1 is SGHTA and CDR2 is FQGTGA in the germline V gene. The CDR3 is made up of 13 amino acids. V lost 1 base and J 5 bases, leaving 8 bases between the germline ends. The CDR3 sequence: CASSLIEEETQYF. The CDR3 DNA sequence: TGTGCCAGCAGCTTAATAGAGGAGGAGACCCAGTACTTC.

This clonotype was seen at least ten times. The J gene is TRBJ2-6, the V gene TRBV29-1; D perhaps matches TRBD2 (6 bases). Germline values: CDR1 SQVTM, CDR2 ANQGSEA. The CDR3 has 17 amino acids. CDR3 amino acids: CREGPTCLCSGANVLTF. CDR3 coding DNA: TGCAGGGAGGGTCCGACGTGCTTGTGCTCTGGGGCCAACGTCCTGACTTTC.

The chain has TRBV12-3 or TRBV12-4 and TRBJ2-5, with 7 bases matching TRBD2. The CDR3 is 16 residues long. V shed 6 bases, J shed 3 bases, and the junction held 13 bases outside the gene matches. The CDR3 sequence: CASSLLAKNSKETQYF. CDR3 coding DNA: TGTGCCAGCAGCCTACTAGCGAAAAACTCAAAAGAGACCCAGTACTTC.

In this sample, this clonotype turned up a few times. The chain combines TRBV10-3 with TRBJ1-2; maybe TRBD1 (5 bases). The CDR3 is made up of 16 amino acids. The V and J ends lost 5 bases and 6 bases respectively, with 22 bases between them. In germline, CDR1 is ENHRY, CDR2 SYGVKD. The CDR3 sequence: CAISQGGFGIGDGYTF. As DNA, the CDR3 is TGTGCCATCAGTCAGGGAGGGTTCGGGATTGGAGATGGCTACACCTTC.

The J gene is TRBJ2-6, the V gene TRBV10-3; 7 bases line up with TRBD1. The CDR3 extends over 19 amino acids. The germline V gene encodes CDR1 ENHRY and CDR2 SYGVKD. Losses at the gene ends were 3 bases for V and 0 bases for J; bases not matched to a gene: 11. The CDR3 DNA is TGTGCCATCAGTGACAGTCCGGGACAGAAAACCTCTGGGGCCAACGTCCTGACTTTC. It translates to CAISDSPGQKTSGANVLTF.

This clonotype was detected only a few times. DNA of the CDR3: TGTGCCAGCAGTTTCGCTTCGAACCGCTACAATGAGCAGTTCTTC. It translates to CASSFASNRYNEQFF. The chain recombines TRBV5-6 with TRBJ2-1, with unresolved D. The V and J ends lost 5 bases and 3 bases respectively, with 15 bases between them. There are 15 residues in the CDR3. Germline lookup yields CDR1 SGHDT and CDR2 YYEEEE.

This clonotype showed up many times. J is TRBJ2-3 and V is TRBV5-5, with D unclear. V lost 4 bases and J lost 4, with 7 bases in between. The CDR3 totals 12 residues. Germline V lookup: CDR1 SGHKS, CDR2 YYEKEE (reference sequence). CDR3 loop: CASSDRADTQYF. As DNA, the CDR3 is TGTGCCAGCAGCGACCGGGCAGATACGCAGTATTTT.